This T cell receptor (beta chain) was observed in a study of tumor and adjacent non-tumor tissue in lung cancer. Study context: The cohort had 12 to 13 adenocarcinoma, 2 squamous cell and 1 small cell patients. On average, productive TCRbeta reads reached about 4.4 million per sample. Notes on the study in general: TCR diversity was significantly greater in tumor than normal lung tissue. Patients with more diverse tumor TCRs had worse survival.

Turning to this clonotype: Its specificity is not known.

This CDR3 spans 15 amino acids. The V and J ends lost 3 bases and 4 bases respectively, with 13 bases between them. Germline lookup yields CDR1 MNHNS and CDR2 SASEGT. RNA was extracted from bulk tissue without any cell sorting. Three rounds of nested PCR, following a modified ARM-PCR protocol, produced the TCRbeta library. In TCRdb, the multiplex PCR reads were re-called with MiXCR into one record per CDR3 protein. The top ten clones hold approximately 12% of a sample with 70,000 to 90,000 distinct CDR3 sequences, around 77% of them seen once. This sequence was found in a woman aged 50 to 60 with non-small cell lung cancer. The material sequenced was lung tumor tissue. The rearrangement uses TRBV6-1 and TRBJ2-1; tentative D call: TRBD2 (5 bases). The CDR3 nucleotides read TGTGCCAGCAGTGAGACAAGGGAGCGATACAATGAGCAGTTCTTC. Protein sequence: CASSETRERYNEQFF.